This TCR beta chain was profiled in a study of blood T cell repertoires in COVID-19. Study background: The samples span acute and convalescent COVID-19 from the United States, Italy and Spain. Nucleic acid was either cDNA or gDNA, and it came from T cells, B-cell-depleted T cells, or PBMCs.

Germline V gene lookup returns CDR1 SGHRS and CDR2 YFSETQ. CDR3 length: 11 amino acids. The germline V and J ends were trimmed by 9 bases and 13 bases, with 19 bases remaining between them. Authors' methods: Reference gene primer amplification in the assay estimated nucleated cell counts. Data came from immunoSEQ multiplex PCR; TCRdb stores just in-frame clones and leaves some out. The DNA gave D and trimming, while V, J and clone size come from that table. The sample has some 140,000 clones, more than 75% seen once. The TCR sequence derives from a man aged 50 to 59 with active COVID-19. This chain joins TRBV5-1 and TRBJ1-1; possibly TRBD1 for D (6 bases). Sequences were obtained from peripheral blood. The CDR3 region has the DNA TGCGCCACCTCGGACAGCTTGGGAGTTTTCTTT. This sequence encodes CATSDSLGVFF.